A single sample is the source of the 18 T cell receptor beta chains below, sequenced in a study of CD8 T cells in ankylosing spondylitis. A single record per CDR3 protein comes from TCRdb applying MiXCR to the 5' RACE reads. The table has 180,000 or so distinct CDR3 sequences, about 9.9% seen once; the top ten hold 25% to 35%. Input material: blood, either unsorted or a sorted T cell fraction (not recorded which). The receptors come from a male donor with ankylosing spondylitis or in good health (not recorded which).

This clonotype was seen many times. The V and J genes are TRBV29-1 and TRBJ2-7, with 7 bases that match TRBD1. V was clipped by 5 bases and J by 3 bases; unmatched bases: 19. The CDR3 extends over 17 amino acids. Per the germline V gene, CDR1 is SQVTM and CDR2 is ANQGSEA. The CDR3 DNA is TGCAGCGTTCCTAATAGAGGGGGCGATCGCACCATCTACGAGCAGTACTTC. Protein: CSVPNRGGDRTIYEQYF.

This clonotype has just a few counts. The chain joins TRBV7-6 to TRBJ2-7, with 10 positions matching TRBD1. The CDR3 has 17 residues. V was clipped by 1 base and J by 3 bases; unmatched bases: 9. Germline loops: CDR1 SGHVS, CDR2 FNYEAQ. This chain's CDR3 is CASSLVGGTGAHYEQYF. The CDR3, as DNA: TGTGCCAGCAGCTTAGTAGGGGGGACAGGGGCTCACTACGAGCAGTACTTC.

In the case of this clonotype: At one end, the junction sequence differs from germline, possibly due to a read error. The chain employs TRBV20-1 and TRBJ2-6; D is perhaps TRBD1 (6 bases). Looked up from germline, CDR1 is DFQATT and CDR2 is SNEGSKA (reference sequence). This CDR3 contains 14 residues. CDR3: CSARDRGGGNVLTF. CDR3 nucleotide sequence: TGCAGTGCTAGAGACAGGGGTGGGGGCAACGTCCTGACTTTC.

This clonotype was detected ten times or more. The chain carries TRBV6-5 and TRBJ1-1; maybe TRBD1 (5 bases). Germline CDR1 MNHEY, CDR2 SVGAGI. The V and J ends lost 2 bases and 1 base respectively, with 11 bases between them. This CDR3 has 15 residues. The CDR3 here is CASSYLPTANTEAFF. The DNA of the CDR3 is TGTGCCAGCAGTTACCTGCCGACAGCGAACACTGAAGCTTTCTTT.

This clonotype was seen ten or more times. V usage is TRBV20-1 and J usage is TRBJ2-6; weak D call: TRBD1 (5 bases). Between the trimmed V and J ends, which lost 6 bases and 1 base, there was a span of 10 bases. CDR3 size: 14 residues. Germline V CDR1 and CDR2: DFQATT, SNEGSKA (reference sequence). Here the CDR3 DNA reads TGCAGTGCCGTTGACAGATCTGGGGCCAACGTCCTGACTTTC. The encoded protein is CSAVDRSGANVLTF.

The chain has TRBV3-1 and TRBJ2-1; D not resolved. CDR1 is LGHDT and CDR2 is YNNKEL in the germline V gene (reference sequence). V dropped 1 base and J dropped 10 bases, with 11 bases sitting between them. This CDR3 comprises 13 residues. This CDR3 is CASSQAGRPEQFF. In DNA, the CDR3 is TGTGCCAGCAGCCAAGCTGGGCGACCCGAGCAGTTCTTC.

The J gene is TRBJ2-1, the V gene TRBV7-8, with 7 bases that match TRBD2. V was pared by 2 bases and J by 4 bases, with 11 bases of the junction left unmatched. The CDR3 sequence is 17 residues long. The germline V gene encodes CDR1 SGHVS and CDR2 FQNEAQ. The CDR3, as DNA: TGTGCCAGCAGCTTAAGTGGCGGGCGGGAGATTTACAATGAGCAGTTCTTC. This translates into CASSLSGGREIYNEQFF.

Points on this clonotype: This could be a read error, since a much larger clone is one nucleotide away. The chain recombines TRBV20-1 with TRBJ2-7; D not certain. Germline CDR1 is DFQATT and CDR2 is SNEGSKA (reference sequence). There are 12 residues in the CDR3. Here the CDR3 DNA reads TGCAGTGCTGGGTTTAGCTCCTACGTGCAGTACTTC. Translated: CSAGFSSYVQYF.

The chain joins TRBV10-3 to TRBJ2-5; 10 nucleotides match TRBD2. Germline trimming cut 3 bases from V and 3 bases from J; bases unmatched to any gene: 7. CDR1 and CDR2 (germline): ENHRY, SYGVKD. CDR3 length: 16 amino acids. CDR3: CAISDPTSGRKETQYF. DNA for the CDR3: TGTGCCATCAGTGATCCGACTAGCGGGCGCAAAGAGACCCAGTACTTC.

The table lists this clonotype with many counts. The CDR3 loop reads CASSSGQVGLAKNIQYF. Written as DNA, the CDR3 is TGTGCCAGCAGTTCCGGACAGGTGGGGCTAGCCAAAAACATTCAGTACTTC. This chain uses TRBV27 with TRBJ2-4; TRBD1 matches at 7 bases. Germline assignment: CDR1 MNHEY and CDR2 SMNVEV (reference sequence). This CDR3 contains 17 residues. V shed 4 bases, J shed 0 bases, and the junction held 9 bases outside the gene matches.

This clonotype was seen many times. The J gene is TRBJ1-1, the V gene TRBV5-1, with a tentative D call TRBD1 (6 bases). Germline lookup yields CDR1 SGHRS and CDR2 YFSETQ. The CDR3 extends over 16 amino acids. Trimming took 0 bases from V and 4 from J, leaving 16 bases between them. Here the CDR3 DNA reads TGCGCCAGCAGCTTGGAAGGGGGTGGCCAGGGCACTGAAGCTTTCTTT. Amino acids: CASSLEGGGQGTEAFF.

In this sample, this clonotype turned up many times. This sequence joins TRBV10-3 and TRBJ2-7; unclear D gene. Looked up from germline, CDR1 is ENHRY and CDR2 is SYGVKD. The CDR3 contains 11 residues. Trimming cost V 1 base and J 3 bases, with 1 base left between them. CDR3 residues: CAISEYYEQYF. The CDR3 DNA sequence: TGTGCCATCAGTGAGTACTACGAGCAGTACTTC.

Turning to this clonotype: Since no conserved phenylalanine or tryptophan closes the CDR3, a read error is the likely cause. It is unclear where the CDR3 begins or ends on the DNA, so no DNA is shown, and the CDR3 is as TCRdb lists it. The chain employs TRBV6-1 and TRBJ2-5; the DNA was not compared with TRBD2, the D call given in the table. Germline V gene lookup returns CDR1 MNHNS and CDR2 SASEGT. Ends included, the CDR3 has 14 residues. This CDR3 is CASTAGTSGAPNMD.

This clonotype appeared many times. The chain carries TRBV20-1 and TRBJ1-2, with D tentatively TRBD1 (5 bases). This CDR3 is built from 15 residues. Deletions cut 0 bases from V and 4 bases from J, with 15 bases between. CDR1 and CDR2 from the germline V gene are DFQATT and SNEGSKA (reference sequence). In nucleotides, the CDR3 is TGCAGTGCTAGAGATAATAGACAGCTCGCCTATGGCTACACCTTC. It specifies CSARDNRQLAYGYTF.

The table lists this clonotype with many counts. V and J are TRBV12-3 or TRBV12-4 and TRBJ2-7; possible D gene TRBD1, 5 bases. V was shortened by 10 bases and J by 3 bases, with 19 bases between the two germline ends. The CDR3 is made up of 14 amino acids. The DNA of the CDR3 is TGTGCCACCAACAACCAGGGCGCAATCTACGAGCAGTACTTC. This encodes CATNNQGAIYEQYF.

This clonotype was seen more than once but under ten times. The genes are TRBV6-2 or TRBV6-3 and TRBJ1-6, with 7 bases identical to TRBD1. After removal of 2 bases from V and 7 bases from J, the junction contained 5 bases not matched to a gene. Germline CDR1 and CDR2: MNHEY and SVGEGT. CDR3 length: 15 residues. The CDR3 DNA reads as TGTGCCAGCAGTTACCTGGGACAGCGAAATTCACCCCTCCACTTT. Translation gives CASSYLGQRNSPLHF.

This clonotype has a count of ten or more. The V call is TRBV20-1, the J call TRBJ2-5; 7 bases agree with TRBD2. Per the germline V gene, CDR1 is DFQATT and CDR2 is SNEGSKA (reference sequence). This CDR3 comprises 14 residues. V lost 2 bases, J lost 2 bases, and 5 bases stayed unmatched. Here the CDR3 reads CSARPPSGQETQYF. The CDR3 DNA reads as TGCAGTGCTAGACCTCCTAGCGGACAAGAGACCCAGTACTTC.

Only a few counts were recorded for this clonotype. A much larger clone sits a single nucleotide away, making a read error possible. The chain recombines TRBV12-3 or TRBV12-4 with TRBJ2-7; no clear D gene. The V end was cut by 4 bases, the J end by 2 bases, with 15 bases between. This CDR3 region has 15 residues. The CDR3 coding sequence is TGTGCCAGCAGTTCCCCCACTCGAAGGGCCTACGAGCAGTACTTC. Its translation is CASSSPTRRAYEQYF.